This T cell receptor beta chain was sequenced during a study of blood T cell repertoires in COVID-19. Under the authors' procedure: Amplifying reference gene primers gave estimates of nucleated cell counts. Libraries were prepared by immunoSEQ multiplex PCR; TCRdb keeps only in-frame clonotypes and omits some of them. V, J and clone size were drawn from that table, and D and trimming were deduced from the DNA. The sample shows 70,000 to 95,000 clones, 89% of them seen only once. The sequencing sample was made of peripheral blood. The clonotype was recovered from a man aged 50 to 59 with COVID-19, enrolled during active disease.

Here the CDR3 reads CASSTRSLPQHF. The DNA of the CDR3 is TGTGCCAGCAGTACTCGATCGTTGCCCCAGCATTTT. J is TRBJ1-5 and V is TRBV28; D gene ambiguous. CDR1 and CDR2 from the germline V gene are MDHEN and SYDVKM. The CDR3 length is 12 residues. V lost 5 bases and J 9 bases, leaving 11 bases between the germline ends.